This passage covers 23 T cell receptor beta chains from one sample sequenced in a study of Ad26.COV2.S vaccination and SARS-CoV-2 variants (dated by TCRdb to about 2021). Receptor libraries were prepared by the immunoSEQ multiplex PCR assay. Sourced from immuneACCESS, this table was stored by TCRdb with only in-frame sequences that have V and J called. A share of the clones is absent; for the studies checked, an unresolved V gene accounts for under half, and the remainder has no known explanation. The sample table shows about 350,000 clones, and 75% to 90% are seen once. In total, the top ten clones hold about 11% of the sample. Reading the label with the study, this specimen's treatment or condition is: about 20 received Ad26.COV2.S at low or high dose, single or two shots; about 5 received placebo; per-sample allocation not given. Repertoires of vaccine and placebo recipients were sequenced from samples collected on day 63 after the first injection.

Sequences were derived from peripheral blood, sampled in a trial of Ad26.COV2.S vaccine versus placebo. The receptor source for this set is a person aged 18-60 years who received the Ad26.COV2.S COVID-19 vaccine or a placebo.

The rearrangement uses TRBV14 and TRBJ2-5, with D perhaps TRBD1 (5 bases). The CDR3 totals 16 residues. Germline CDR1 and CDR2: SGHDN and FVKESK. Deletions cut 1 base from V and 2 bases from J, with 14 bases between. The CDR3 bases are TGTGCCAGCAGCCAAGTGCAAGGACACCCACAAGAGACCCAGTACTTC. It translates to CASSQVQGHPQETQYF.

The chain is built from TRBV7-8 and TRBJ1-2, with 9 nucleotides matching TRBD1. Germline V gene sequence: CDR1 SGHVS, CDR2 FQNEAQ. Losses at the gene ends were 5 bases for V and 6 bases for J; bases not matched to a gene: 4. The CDR3 sequence is 13 residues long. The CDR3 loop is CASSPGQGNGYTF. DNA for the CDR3: TGTGCCAGCAGCCCGGGACAGGGAAATGGCTACACCTTC.

The chain employs TRBV7-2 and TRBJ1-3; D uncertain. The CDR3 runs 13 residues. Trimming took 1 base from V and 2 from J, leaving 3 bases between them. CDR1 SGHTA and CDR2 FQGNSA come from the germline V gene. Written as DNA, the CDR3 is TGTGCCAGCAGCTTAGGTACTGGAAACACCATATATTTT. As protein: CASSLGTGNTIYF.

The chain carries TRBV14 and TRBJ2-5, with D maybe TRBD2 (5 bases). In germline, CDR1 is SGHDN, CDR2 FVKESK. The CDR3 has 11 residues. Trimming removed 6 bases at V and 7 bases at J, with 9 bases between. This CDR3 is CASSSARTQYF. CDR3 DNA sequence: TGTGCCAGCAGTAGCGCGAGGACCCAGTACTTC.

This clone has only a few counts. The chain recombines TRBV10-3 with TRBJ1-5; D gene unclear. V lost 11 bases to trimming and J lost 3 bases, with 17 bases between them. CDR1 and CDR2 (germline): ENHRY, SYGVKD. The CDR3 extends over 14 amino acids. CDR3 in DNA: TGTGCCTCACGGGCCGACACTCCCAATCAGCCCCAGCATTTT. As protein: CASRADTPNQPQHF.

V and J are TRBV3-1 (or the pseudogene TRBV3-2) and TRBJ2-7; D is unclear. The V and J ends lost 3 bases and 2 bases respectively, with 8 bases between them. Germline V CDR1 and CDR2: LGHDT, YNNKEL (reference sequence). There are 13 residues in the CDR3. CDR3: CASSHYSTYEQYF. The CDR3 nucleotides read TGTGCCAGCAGCCACTACTCCACCTACGAGCAGTACTTC.

The rearrangement links TRBV29-1 to TRBJ2-1, with 12 bases identical to TRBD2. Germline values: CDR1 SQVTM, CDR2 ANQGSEA. CDR3 size: 14 residues. J was trimmed by 7 bases and V by 2 bases; bases with no gene match: 3. The CDR3 coding sequence is TGCAGCGTTGAATGGACTAGCGGGACGAATGAGCAGTTCTTC. Protein product: CSVEWTSGTNEQFF.

The rearrangement uses TRBV7-6 and TRBJ1-1; possibly TRBD1 for D (6 bases). With 2 bases removed from V and 3 bases from J, the gap between germline ends came to 13 bases. The CDR3 has 15 residues. CDR1 SGHVS and CDR2 FNYEAQ come from the germline V gene. CDR3 residues: CASSLSQGGYTEAFF. The CDR3 DNA reads TGTGCCAGCAGCTTATCACAGGGCGGCTACACTGAAGCTTTCTTT. The variable domain in full, completed from reference TRBV7-6 and TRBJ1-1, reads GAGVSQSPRYKVTKRGQDVALRCDPISGHVSLYWYRQALGQGPEFLTYFNYEAQQDKSGLPNDRFSAERPEGSISTLTIQRTEQRDSAMYRCASSLSQGGYTEAFFGQGTRLTVV.

The chain combines TRBV11-2 with TRBJ1-5, with TRBD1 matching over 10 bases. Per the germline V gene, CDR1 is SGHAT and CDR2 is FQNNGV. The CDR3 runs 15 residues. Trimming cost V 6 bases and J 4 bases; bases outside gene matches: 6. The CDR3 sequence: CASSWDRGANQPQHF. DNA for the CDR3: TGTGCCAGCAGTTGGGACAGGGGAGCTAATCAGCCCCAGCATTTT.

This clone was seen only once. The chain employs TRBV7-2 and TRBJ2-7, with 10 bases identical to TRBD2. The ends lost 4 bases at V and 2 bases at J; junction bases unmatched: 8. The CDR3 length is 16 residues. Per the germline V gene, CDR1 is SGHTA and CDR2 is FQGNSA. The CDR3 sequence is CASSSAGGQPPYEQYF. The CDR3 DNA reads TGTGCCAGCAGCTCAGCGGGGGGGCAACCCCCCTACGAGCAGTACTTC.

This clone has just one count. J is TRBJ2-1 and V is TRBV18; 10 nucleotides line up with TRBD1. Germline CDR1 KGHSH, CDR2 LQKENI. The V and J ends lost 3 bases and 9 bases, in that order; junction bases with no gene match: 11. There are 16 residues in the CDR3. CDR3 sequence (DNA): TGTGCCAGCTCACCGGGATTGATCGACAGGGGGCCTGAGCAGTTCTTC. Residues: CASSPGLIDRGPEQFF.

In this sample, this clone turned up once. The chain uses TRBV24-1 and TRBJ2-2; possibly TRBD2 for D (5 bases). This CDR3 is built from 14 residues. Germline V CDR1 and CDR2: KGHDR, SFDVKD. Trimming pared 9 bases from V and 2 bases from J, leaving 12 bases between. The CDR3 coding sequence is TGTGCCACCTCCACCCGGGGTAACACCGGGGAGCTGTTTTTT. Translated, it gives CATSTRGNTGELFF.

V gene TRBV27 combines with J gene TRBJ1-2, with D perhaps TRBD1 (5 bases). V lost 6 bases, J lost 4 bases, and 18 bases lay in between. Germline values: CDR1 MNHEY, CDR2 SMNVEV (reference sequence). The CDR3 runs to 15 residues. As DNA, the CDR3 is TGTGCCAGCAGCATACTTGGGGGGGGAATCTATGGCTACACCTTC. Translation gives CASSILGGGIYGYTF.

V and J are TRBV4-3 and TRBJ2-7; 14 bases match TRBD2. V trimming: 4 bases; J trimming: 4 bases; junction bases outside the gene matches: 3. The length of the CDR3 is 15 residues. From germline, CDR1 is LGHNA and CDR2 YSLEER. CDR3 DNA sequence: TGCGCCAGCAGCCCCGGGACTAGCGGGAGTTACGAGCAGTACTTC. Translation: CASSPGTSGSYEQYF.

The rearrangement joins TRBV2 to TRBJ2-7, with 7 bases lining up with TRBD2. V lost 7 bases to trimming and J lost 2 bases; unmatched junction nucleotides: 8. The length of the CDR3 is 14 residues. In germline, CDR1 is SNHLY, CDR2 FYNNEI. The CDR3 DNA follows: TGTGCCAGCACCCCACTAGCGAACACCTACGAGCAGTACTTC. This sequence encodes CASTPLANTYEQYF.

This clone was seen more than once but under ten times. V is TRBV23-1 and J is TRBJ2-3; D not certain. Being an ORF, TRBV23-1 has a function that is uncertain. V was cut by 0 bases and J by 0 bases, with 10 bases left in between. The CDR3 has 16 amino acids. CDR3 residues: CASSQSRTPSTDTQYF. As DNA, the CDR3 is TGCGCCAGCAGTCAATCCCGCACTCCTAGCACAGATACGCAGTATTTT.

This rearrangement joins TRBV4-2 to TRBJ2-1; D is possibly TRBD2 (5 bases). CDR1 is LGHNA and CDR2 is YNFKEQ in the germline V gene. The ends were cut back, 0 bases at V and 12 bases at J, with 15 bases in the middle. The CDR3 is made up of 14 amino acids. DNA of the CDR3: TGTGCCAGCAGCCAAGAACCGGCTAGCAGAGGGCAGTTCTTC. As protein: CASSQEPASRGQFF.

The genes are TRBV5-8 and TRBJ1-5; D remains unclear. CDR3 length: 17 amino acids. V dropped 2 bases and J dropped 1 base, with 16 bases sitting between them. CDR1 SGHTS and CDR2 YDEGEE come from the germline V gene. CDR3 sequence (DNA): TGTGCCAGCAGCTTCAAAGGGCCCCTTAGAAGCAATCAGCCCCAGCATTTT. Residues: CASSFKGPLRSNQPQHF.

V gene TRBV9 combines with J gene TRBJ2-7; 8 bases align to TRBD2. In germline, CDR1 is SGDLS, CDR2 YYNGEE. This CDR3 has 18 residues. J was trimmed by 3 bases and V by 3 bases; bases with no gene match: 17. The CDR3 coding sequence is TGTGCCAGCAGCGAACAAGCGGGAGATGGTGGGGGATTCTACGAGCAGTACTTC. This translates into CASSEQAGDGGGFYEQYF.

In nucleotides, the CDR3 is TGTGCCATCGGGGACAGGGGGGTTTCCTACGAGCAGTACTTC. Translating it yields CAIGDRGVSYEQYF. The rearrangement joins TRBV10-3 to TRBJ2-7; TRBD1 aligns across 11 bases. The germline V gene has CDR1 ENHRY and CDR2 SYGVKD. The CDR3 contains 14 residues. V dropped 8 bases and J dropped 1; count of bases not matched to a gene: 4.

The rearrangement joins TRBV4-2 to TRBJ1-3; D remains ambiguous. Germline assignment: CDR1 LGHNA and CDR2 YNFKEQ. The CDR3 spans 17 residues. Trimming shortened V by 0 bases and J by 0 bases, and 12 bases separated the two germline ends. The CDR3 here is CASSQDNPGLSGNTIYF. CDR3 in DNA: TGTGCCAGCAGCCAAGATAACCCGGGCCTCTCTGGAAACACCATATATTTT.

The CDR3 DNA reads as TGTGCCAGCGGCCAAGGGGTGAACACTGAAGCTTTCTTT. Translation gives CASGQGVNTEAFF. The chain has TRBV28 and TRBJ1-1, with a weak D call TRBD1 (5 bases). The CDR3 runs to 13 residues. CDR1 and CDR2 from the germline V gene are MDHEN and SYDVKM. With 8 bases removed from V and 0 bases from J, the gap between germline ends came to 10 bases.

The V call is TRBV4-3, the J call TRBJ2-7, with 12 bases lining up with TRBD2. CDR1 is LGHNA, CDR2 YSLEER, per germline. The CDR3 length is 17 residues. The V gene end was trimmed by 1 base and the J gene end by 0 bases; junction bases not matched to a gene: 4. The CDR3 bases are TGCGCCAGCAGCCAAGGGACTAGCGGGGCTAGCTCCTACGAGCAGTACTTC. Its translation: CASSQGTSGASSYEQYF.